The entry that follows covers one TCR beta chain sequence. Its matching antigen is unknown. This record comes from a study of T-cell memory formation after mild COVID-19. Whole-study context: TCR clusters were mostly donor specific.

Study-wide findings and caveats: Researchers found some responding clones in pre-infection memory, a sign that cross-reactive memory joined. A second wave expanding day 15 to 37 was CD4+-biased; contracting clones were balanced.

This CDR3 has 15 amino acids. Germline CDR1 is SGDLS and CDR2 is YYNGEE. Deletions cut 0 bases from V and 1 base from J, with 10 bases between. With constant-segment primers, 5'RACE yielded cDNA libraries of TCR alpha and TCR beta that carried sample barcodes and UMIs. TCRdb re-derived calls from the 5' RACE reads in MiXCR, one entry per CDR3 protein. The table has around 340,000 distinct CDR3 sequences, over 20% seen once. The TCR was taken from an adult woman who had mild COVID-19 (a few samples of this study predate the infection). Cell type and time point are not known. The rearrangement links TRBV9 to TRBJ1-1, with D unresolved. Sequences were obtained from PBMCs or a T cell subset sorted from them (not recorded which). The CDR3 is CASSVGERWNTEAFF. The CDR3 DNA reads TGTGCCAGCAGCGTAGGAGAGAGATGGAACACTGAAGCTTTCTTT. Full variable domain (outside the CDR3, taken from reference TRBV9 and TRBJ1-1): DSGVTQTPKHLITATGQRVTLRCSPRSGDLSVYWYQQSLDQGLQFLIQYYNGEERAKGNILERFSAQQFPDLHSELNLSSLELGDSALYFCASSVGERWNTEAFFGQGTRLTVV.